This entry is about one T cell receptor beta chain. This table comes from immunoSEQ multiplex PCR, and its TCRdb copy is limited to in-frame clones, with some not included. This table holds around 100,000 clones, around 82% found once. This entry belongs to a study of PD-L1 blockade in urothelial cancer. Turning to the study itself: It was around 2014 that patients started atezolizumab at 1,200 mg intravenously every 3 weeks. Patients arrived having already received 0 to 3 prior chemotherapy regimens. Typically, measured as a median, blood samples had 140,000 or so T cells.

V lost 0 bases, J lost 2 bases, and 9 bases lay in between. Germline V gene sequence: CDR1 SGHKS, CDR2 YYEKEE (reference sequence). The CDR3 runs to 14 residues. The origin of this receptor is a man between 45 and 60 years old with urothelial cancer. This specimen was PBMCs, taken around atezolizumab (anti-PD-L1) treatment. The gene calls are TRBV5-5 and TRBJ2-7; possibly TRBD1 for D (6 bases). The CDR3 coding sequence is TGTGCCAGCAGCTTGGGGGGGCCCCCCTACGAGCAGTACTTC. This sequence encodes CASSLGGPPYEQYF.